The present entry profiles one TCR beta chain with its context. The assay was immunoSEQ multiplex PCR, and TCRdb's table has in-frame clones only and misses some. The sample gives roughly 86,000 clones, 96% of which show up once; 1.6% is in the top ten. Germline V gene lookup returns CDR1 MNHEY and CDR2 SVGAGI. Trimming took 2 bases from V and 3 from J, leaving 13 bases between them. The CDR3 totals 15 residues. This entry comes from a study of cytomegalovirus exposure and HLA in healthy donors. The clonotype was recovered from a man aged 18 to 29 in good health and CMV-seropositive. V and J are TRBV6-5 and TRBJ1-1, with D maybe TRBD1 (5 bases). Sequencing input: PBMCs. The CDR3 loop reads CASSYGHGGDTEAFF. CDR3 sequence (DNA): TGTGCCAGCAGTTACGGACACGGGGGAGACACTGAAGCTTTCTTT.